This T cell receptor beta chain was documented in a study of Ad26.COV2.S vaccination and SARS-CoV-2 variants. Background on the study: The authors gave Ad26.COV2.S intramuscularly, either once or twice 56 days apart.

Treatment noted: some 20 received Ad26.COV2.S at low or high dose, single or two shots; several received placebo; per-sample allocation not given. At day 63 after the first vaccine or placebo injection, samples were drawn. Produced via immunoSEQ multiplex PCR; TCRdb's table is partial and in-frame only. The sample carries approximately 410,000 clones, about 92% recorded once. Germline values: CDR1 MNHNY, CDR2 SVGAGI (reference sequence). The ends lost 6 bases at V and 7 bases at J; junction bases unmatched: 11. The CDR3 is 14 amino acids. This material consisted of peripheral blood, taken in a trial of Ad26.COV2.S vaccine versus placebo. The genes are TRBV6-6 and TRBJ2-7, with 8 nucleotides matching TRBD2. This TCR came from a person aged 18-60 years who received the Ad26.COV2.S COVID-19 vaccine or a placebo. As DNA, the CDR3 is TGTGCCAGCAGGACGGGAGCGGGGGCTATTGAGCAGTACTTC. Its protein is CASRTGAGAIEQYF.